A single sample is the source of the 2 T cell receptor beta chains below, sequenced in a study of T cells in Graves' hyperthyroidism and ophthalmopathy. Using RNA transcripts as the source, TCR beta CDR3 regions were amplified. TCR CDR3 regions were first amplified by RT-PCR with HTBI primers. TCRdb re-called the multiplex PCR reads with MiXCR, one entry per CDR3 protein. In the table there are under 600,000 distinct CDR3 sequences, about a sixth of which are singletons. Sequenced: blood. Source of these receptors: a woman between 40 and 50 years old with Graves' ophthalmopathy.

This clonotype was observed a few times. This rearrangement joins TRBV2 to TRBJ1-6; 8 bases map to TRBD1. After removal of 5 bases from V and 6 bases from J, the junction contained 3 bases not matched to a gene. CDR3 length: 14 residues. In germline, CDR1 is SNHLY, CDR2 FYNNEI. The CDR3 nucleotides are TGTGCCAGCAGTAAGGGACAGGCTAATTCACCCCTCCACTTT. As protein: CASSKGQANSPLHF. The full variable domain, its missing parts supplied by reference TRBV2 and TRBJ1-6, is EPEVTQTPSHQVTQMGQEVILRCVPISNHLYFYWYRQILGQKVEFLVSFYNNEISEKSEIFDDQFSVERPDGSNFTLKIRSTKLEDSAMYFCASSKGQANSPLHFGNGTRLTVT.

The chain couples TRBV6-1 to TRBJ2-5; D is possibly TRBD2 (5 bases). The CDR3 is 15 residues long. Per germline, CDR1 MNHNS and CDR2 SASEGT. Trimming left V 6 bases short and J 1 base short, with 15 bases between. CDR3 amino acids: CASSTHTAGQETQYF. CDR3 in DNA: TGTGCCAGCAGCACACATACGGCGGGCCAAGAGACCCAGTACTTC.